Each of the 21 T cell receptor beta chains below was sequenced from the same sample in a study of beta chain features in type 1 diabetes. These receptors have no identified antigens. Points from the study as a whole: A moderate, significant TCRB CDR3 shortening appeared in type 1 diabetes across four CD4+ subsets.

What was sequenced were expressed TCRB transcripts, since all of the isolated RNA had been reverse transcribed. Clones were sequenced by immunoSEQ multiplex PCR, and TCRdb holds only the in-frame ones, with some missing. The data hold almost 350,000 clones, with roughly 8.8% observed a single time. The sample comprised central memory CD4+ T cells from blood. Receptor source: a man aged 25 to 40 with type 1 diabetes.

In nucleotides, the CDR3 is TGCAGTGCTAGTTTTGAGACCCAGTACTTC. Its translation: CSASFETQYF. The chain employs TRBV20-1 and TRBJ2-5; D not resolved. The V and J ends lost 3 bases and 5 bases respectively, with 4 bases between them. The CDR3 runs 10 residues. Looked up from germline, CDR1 is DFQATT and CDR2 is SNEGSKA (reference sequence).

V usage is TRBV18 and J usage is TRBJ2-6, with 9 bases matching TRBD1. Germline values: CDR1 KGHSH, CDR2 LQKENI. V lost 6 bases, J lost 0 bases, and 15 bases stayed unmatched. This CDR3 spans 20 amino acids. The CDR3 DNA sequence: TGTGCCAGCTCCGAGACTGTCCCAGGGACAGGGCTCTCTGGGGCCAACGTCCTGACTTTC. This encodes CASSETVPGTGLSGANVLTF.

V usage is TRBV5-1 and J usage is TRBJ2-7, with D possibly called TRBD1 or TRBD2 (5 bases each). Germline V gene sequence: CDR1 SGHRS, CDR2 YFSETQ. The V end was cut by 5 bases, the J end by 6 bases, with 18 bases between. There are 14 residues in the CDR3. The DNA for the CDR3 is TGCGCCAGCAGGCTGGCTGGGACCCACGGCGAGCAGTACTTC. Encoded protein: CASRLAGTHGEQYF.

A few counts support this clone. V is TRBV6-5 and J is TRBJ1-5; TRBD1 is a possible D gene (5 bases). CDR1 is MNHEY and CDR2 is SVGAGI in the germline V gene. There are 15 residues in the CDR3. The V and J ends lost 6 bases and 0 bases respectively, with 12 bases between them. The CDR3 loop is CASSQTAYSNQPQHF. Written as DNA, the CDR3 is TGTGCCAGCAGCCAGACAGCTTATAGCAATCAGCCCCAGCATTTT.

The J gene is TRBJ2-5, the V gene TRBV7-9, with 7 bases fitting TRBD2. Trimming at V came to 3 bases and at J to 5 bases, leaving 6 bases not matched to a gene. CDR1 and CDR2 from the germline V gene are SEHNR and FQNEAQ (reference sequence). This CDR3 region has 14 residues. The CDR3 DNA reads TGTGCCAGCAGCTTGGTGCGGGGGTCGGAGACCCAGTACTTC. This codes for CASSLVRGSETQYF.

The chain employs TRBV2 and TRBJ1-1; TRBD1 matches at 7 bases. This CDR3 spans 14 amino acids. J was trimmed by 4 bases and V by 4 bases; bases with no gene match: 6. Germline CDR1 and CDR2: SNHLY and FYNNEI. DNA of the CDR3: TGTGCCAGCAGTGGACAGGGCTCGGGCACTGAAGCTTTCTTT. It is translated as CASSGQGSGTEAFF. Full variable domain (rest looked up from reference TRBV2 and TRBJ1-1): EPEVTQTPSHQVTQMGQEVILRCVPISNHLYFYWYRQILGQKVEFLVSFYNNEISEKSEIFDDQFSVERPDGSNFTLKIRSTKLEDSAMYFCASSGQGSGTEAFFGQGTRLTVV.

This clone is a singleton in its sample. V and J are TRBV10-3 and TRBJ2-1, with D perhaps TRBD2 (6 bases). This CDR3 has 14 residues. Trimming took 5 bases from V and 0 from J, leaving 8 bases between them. Germline V gene lookup returns CDR1 ENHRY and CDR2 SYGVKD. The CDR3 region has the DNA TGTGCCATCAGTCGGGGAGGCTCCTACAATGAGCAGTTCTTC. Its protein is CAISRGGSYNEQFF.

The rearrangement uses TRBV7-2 and TRBJ2-1; 9 bases align to TRBD2. The CDR3 is made up of 16 amino acids. With 4 bases clipped from V and 2 bases from J, the junction kept 6 bases outside the gene matches. Germline-derived CDR1 and CDR2 are SGHTA and FQGNSA. The CDR3 region is CASSWGSGGAYNEQFF. The CDR3 coding sequence is TGTGCCAGCAGCTGGGGTAGCGGGGGCGCCTACAATGAGCAGTTCTTC.

This chain connects TRBV6-1 to TRBJ1-1; a weak D match, TRBD1 (6 bases). V was cut by 9 bases and J by 6 bases, with 17 bases left in between. Germline V CDR1 and CDR2: MNHNS, SASEGT. The CDR3 extends over 13 amino acids. For the CDR3, the DNA is TGTGCCAGTGGAGGGAGACAGGTCGCTGAAGCTTTCTTT. Its translation: CASGGRQVAEAFF.

This clone was seen only a few times. The chain is built from TRBV29-1 and TRBJ2-6, with 9 nucleotides matching TRBD1. CDR1 is SQVTM and CDR2 is ANQGSEA in the germline V gene. Unmatched junction bases numbered 7, after V lost 7 bases and J lost 0 bases. The CDR3 runs to 16 residues. The CDR3 DNA sequence: TGCAGCGCCCGGACAGGGGCCAGCTCTGGGGCCAACGTCCTGACTTTC. Residues: CSARTGASSGANVLTF.

This clone was picked up a small number of times. V and J are TRBV6-4 and TRBJ2-4; D might be TRBD1 (6 bases). The germline V gene has CDR1 MRHNA and CDR2 SNTAGT. The CDR3 runs to 13 residues. V lost 3 bases and J 10 bases, leaving 13 bases between the germline ends. The CDR3 loop is CASSEGAGAIQYF. In DNA form, the CDR3 reads TGTGCCAGCAGTGAAGGGGCAGGGGCTATTCAGTACTTC.

This clone has only a few counts. The chain combines TRBV7-9 with TRBJ1-4; D uncertain. This CDR3 has 13 amino acids. Germline V gene data show CDR1 as SEHNR and CDR2 as FQNEAQ (reference sequence). Trimming shortened V by 5 bases and J by 7 bases, and 11 bases separated the two germline ends. The CDR3 loop reads CASSRGSSEKLFF. The CDR3 DNA is TGTGCCAGCAGCCGCGGGTCAAGTGAAAAACTGTTTTTT.

The genes are TRBV7-2 and TRBJ2-5; 8 positions agree with TRBD2. Looked up from germline, CDR1 is SGHTA and CDR2 is FQGNSA. The CDR3 extends over 15 amino acids. V was pared by 5 bases and J by 5 bases, with 10 bases of the junction left unmatched. For the CDR3, the DNA is TGTGCCAGCAGCGACCCCGCGGGGGGAACGGAGACCCAGTACTTC. This translates into CASSDPAGGTETQYF.

This clone was detected only a few times. J is TRBJ2-5 and V is TRBV29-1, with D tentatively TRBD2 (5 bases). Trimming pared 7 bases from V and 5 bases from J, leaving 26 bases between. Germline V lookup: CDR1 SQVTM, CDR2 ANQGSEA. This CDR3 comprises 16 residues. The chain's CDR3 is CSAASRLAAVPETQYF. The CDR3 bases are TGCAGCGCCGCCTCACGTCTAGCTGCAGTCCCGGAGACCCAGTACTTC. The complete variable domain, with remaining parts taken from reference TRBV29-1 and TRBJ2-5, reads SAVISQKPSRDICQRGTSLTIQCQVDSQVTMMFWYRQQPGQSLTLIATANQGSEATYESGFVIDKFPISRPNLTFSTLTVSNMSPEDSSIYLCSAASRLAAVPETQYFGPGTRLLVL.

The chain couples TRBV5-1 to TRBJ1-2; TRBD1 matches 7 bases. With 0 bases clipped from V and 1 base from J, the junction kept 6 bases outside the gene matches. CDR1 and CDR2 from the germline V gene are SGHRS and YFSETQ. This CDR3 is 16 amino acids long. The CDR3 region has the DNA TGCGCCAGCAGCTTGGAGGGACAGCCTATTAACTATGGCTACACCTTC. It is translated as CASSLEGQPINYGYTF.

The chain is built from TRBV5-1 and TRBJ2-5; perhaps TRBD1 as D (6 bases). This CDR3 region has 13 residues. Deletions cut 0 bases from V and 4 bases from J, with 7 bases between. Germline values: CDR1 SGHRS, CDR2 YFSETQ. The CDR3 DNA follows: TGCGCCAGCAGCTTGGGGGACATAGAGACCCAGTACTTC. This translates into CASSLGDIETQYF.

This sequence joins TRBV5-1 and TRBJ2-2, with TRBD1 matching over 7 bases. After removal of 4 bases from V and 3 bases from J, the junction contained 9 bases not matched to a gene. The CDR3 has 16 residues. CDR1 SGHRS and CDR2 YFSETQ come from the germline V gene. CDR3 protein: CASSETGEIYTGELFF. CDR3 nucleotide sequence: TGCGCCAGCAGCGAAACAGGGGAAATTTACACCGGGGAGCTGTTTTTT.

This rearrangement joins TRBV28 to TRBJ2-7; D unresolved. The V end lost 2 bases, the J end lost 3 bases, and 8 bases lay between the germline ends. This CDR3 is built from 13 residues. From germline, CDR1 is MDHEN and CDR2 SYDVKM. Here the CDR3 reads CASSLGTGYEQYF. In DNA form, the CDR3 reads TGTGCCAGCAGTTTAGGTACTGGCTACGAGCAGTACTTC.

This clone was observed a few times. This rearrangement joins TRBV10-1 to TRBJ2-7; D may match TRBD1 or TRBD2 (5 bases each). The CDR3 runs to 13 residues. Trimming removed 4 bases from V and 2 bases from J, with 9 bases in between. Germline V gene lookup returns CDR1 WNHNN and CDR2 SYGVQD (reference sequence). CDR3 nucleotides: TGCGCCAGCAGTGTTGAGGGGACCTACGAGCAGTACTTC. Protein product: CASSVEGTYEQYF.

V usage is TRBV7-9 and J usage is TRBJ1-2; 7 nucleotides line up with TRBD1. Trimming cost V 5 bases and J 7 bases; bases outside gene matches: 7. Looked up from germline, CDR1 is SEHNR and CDR2 is FQNEAQ (reference sequence). The CDR3 loop spans 13 amino acids. For the CDR3, the DNA is TGTGCCAGCAGCGAGACAGGGTGGGGTGGCTACACCTTC. This translates into CASSETGWGGYTF. Variable domain in full (rest from reference TRBV7-9 and TRBJ1-2): DTGVSQNPRHKITKRGQNVTFRCDPISEHNRLYWYRQTLGQGPEFLTYFQNEAQLEKSRLLSDRFSAERPKGSFSTLEIQRTEQGDSAMYLCASSETGWGGYTFGSGTRLTVV.

This clone has only one observation. This chain joins TRBV29-1 and TRBJ1-2; TRBD1 aligns across 9 bases. Germline CDR1 SQVTM, CDR2 ANQGSEA. Trimming at V came to 6 bases and at J to 10 bases, leaving 3 bases not matched to a gene. This CDR3 is built from 10 residues. The CDR3 nucleotides are TGCAGCGTAGGGGACAGGGACTACACCTTC. Protein: CSVGDRDYTF.